The clone carrying this TCR beta chain was counted only a few times. No antigen is known for it. Profiled with immunoSEQ multiplex PCR; TCRdb holds only in-frame clones, not every one. The data show over 100,000 clones, approximately 92% seen once. The CDR3 spans 13 residues. Trimming shortened V by 11 bases and J by 4 bases, and 17 bases separated the two germline ends. Germline V gene data show CDR1 as ENHRY and CDR2 as SYGVKD. The data are from a study of cytomegalovirus exposure and HLA in healthy donors. The overall study: It was reported in a later analysis that the approximately 120 validation repertoires used the same platform as the approximately 620 first-cohort repertoires.

Findings and limits, study-wide: Across donors, most TCRs were seen rarely, yet some public ones were widespread. Researchers counted roughly 160 TCR beta chains as cytomegalovirus-associated.

The sequence came from a young woman in good health and CMV-seronegative. Material: PBMCs. This rearrangement joins TRBV10-3 to TRBJ1-2; weak D call: TRBD1 (5 bases). The CDR3 DNA sequence: TGTGCCGCCAGCGAGGGGCGGGGCTATGGCTACACCTTC. This encodes CAASEGRGYGYTF.